This TCR beta chain was captured in a study of blood T cell repertoires in COVID-19 (dated by TCRdb to the early 2020s). A note on the overall study: Collaborator samples came from the United States, Italy and Spain and covered acute and convalescent phases of COVID-19. The material from the prospective study consisted of cDNA or gDNA derived from T cells, B-cell-depleted T cells, or PBMCs. Subjects who had been exposed to COVID-19, were actively infected with it, or had recovered from it provided the deeply sampled blood TCRbeta repertoires that made up the dataset. The repertoires were released in a freely available public database meant as a resource for research on the immune response to SARS-CoV-2. Samples were obtained from the ongoing ImmuneRACE study (first 160 participants) and from 1,254 subjects provided by 6 global collaborators. A de-identified subject ID, COVID-19 status, age in years and sex were almost always included in the sample metadata. Where available, HLA class I and class II types were obtained from metadata supplied by the sample provider rather than from assay-based typing.

Enrolling through a virtual design, the prospective study's participants ranged in age from about 18 to 89 years and lived across 20 to 25 United States geographic areas. Cohort assignment in the prospective study relied on participant-reported clinical history from a screening survey and a study questionnaire. Recovered participants in ImmuneRACE Cohort 3 were defined as having two consecutive negative NP/OP PCR tests, clearance from a healthcare professional, or resolution of symptoms. Each participant in the prospective study had whole blood, serum and a nasopharyngeal or oropharyngeal swab collected by mobile phlebotomists. Over a roughly two-month period, participants in the prospective study had the option of providing additional blood draws and questionnaires. Before DNA extraction, prospective study blood samples were shipped either frozen or at room temperature. From the cysteine up to the phenylalanine, the CDR3 has a length of 15 residues. The kept DNA is CDR3 alone, 45 bases in frame from the first base. Ends trimmed: V by 1 base, J by 2 bases; bases unmatched to a gene: 5. From the germline V gene, CDR1 is MGHRA and CDR2 is YSYEKL.

The immunoSEQ Assay, a bias-controlled multiplex PCR, was used to amplify TCRbeta CDR3 regions from genomic DNA. Concerning the study's data processing: Within the assay, amplification of reference gene primers was used to estimate how many nucleated cells each sample contained. To quantify the absolute abundance of each unique TCRbeta CDR3 rearrangement, sequence reads were collapsed and filtered. For each sample, productive Simpson clonality was calculated as the square root of Simpson's diversity index across productive rearrangements. TCRdb limited this immuneACCESS table to in-frame rearrangements with V and J called. A share of clones is missing; checked studies link under half to unresolved V genes, and the rest is unexplained. That table supplies the V and J calls and clone size; D and trimming were determined from the DNA. The sample data list approximately 200,000 clones, and about 82% of these were observed just once. Around 8.6% of the sample is taken by the ten largest.

This clone was picked up one time. Its antigen remains undetermined. No per-base quality is available; no much larger clone lies one base away. The paper's findings and limits, for the study overall: The quantity of clinical and demographic metadata differed by source and by participant and was supplied without curation.

Sequencing input: PBMCs or T cells enriched from blood (not recorded which). The TCR originated in a woman aged 30 to 39 who had recovered from COVID-19. The sequence is built from TRBV4-1 and TRBJ2-7; 7 central nucleotides agree with TRBD1. The sequenced DNA: TGCGCCAGCAGCCAAGGGGTGACAGGGCCCTACGAGCAGTACTTC. The resulting protein is CASSQGVTGPYEQYF.